These T cell receptor beta chains were read from a single sample in a study of T cell repertoires in cytomegalovirus infection. TCRdb reanalysed the reads using MiXCR and keeps one entry per CDR3 protein. The sample lists some 230,000 distinct CDR3 sequences; over 20% were seen once. Material: CD8+ T cells from PBMCs. These receptors were obtained from a human donor in good health (CMV status not recorded). Some clones in this sample may be carry-over from other donors' samples. Each CDR3 is given with its conserved first and last residue. The order of the fields is D gene, V gene, clone size, J gene, CDR3 DNA, CDR3 protein. A D gene is named only where the DNA matches it firmly. Clone size is shown for a subset of rows, as once, few, many or a class of expanded clone.

.,TRBV28,.,TRBJ2-7,TGTGCCAGCACCCCCGTGGGCCGGAACCACTACGAGCAGTACTTC,CASTPVGRNHYEQYF
.,TRBV12-5,.,TRBJ2-2,TGTGCTAGTGGTTTACAAAACCCCGGGGAGCTGTTTTTT,CASGLQNPGELFF
TRBD1,TRBV20-1,many,TRBJ2-7,TGCAGTGCTGGGACAGAGACCTACGAGCAGTACTTC,CSAGTETYEQYF
.,TRBV7-6,few,TRBJ1-2,TGTGCCCCCAGAGACGATTTAGGCCACGGCTATGGCTACACCTTC,CAPRDDLGHGYGYTF
.,TRBV5-1,few,TRBJ2-7,TGCGCCAGCAGCGCAGCCGGGACAAGCCTATACGAGCAGTACTTC,CASSAAGTSLYEQYF
.,TRBV27,few,TRBJ2-1,TGTGCCAGCGGGACTGAGCAGTTCTTC,CASGTEQFF
TRBD1,TRBV7-9,many,TRBJ1-5,TGTGCCAGCAGCCTGGACAGGGGGTGGCAGCCCCAGCATTTT,CASSLDRGWQPQHF
.,TRBV29-1,many,TRBJ2-3,TGCAGCGCAAACGGTCGGGGAACAGATACGCAGTATTTT,CSANGRGTDTQYF
.,TRBV12-3/TRBV12-4,many,TRBJ2-7,TGTGCCAGCAGTTTGGCGCGGGGACCGGACTACTACGAGCAGTACTTC,CASSLARGPDYYEQYF
TRBD1,TRBV29-1,.,TRBJ1-3,TGCAGCGTTGATGGGGACAGGGCTGGAAACACCATATATTTT,CSVDGDRAGNTIYF
TRBD1,TRBV7-9,.,TRBJ2-7,TGTGCCAGCAGCTCAAGCCGACAGGGCTACGAGAAGTACTTC,CASSSSRQGYEKYF
.,TRBV29-1,.,TRBJ1-1,TGCAGCGTCCCCGGAGGCAGGGGTGAAGCTTTCTTT,CSVPGGRGEAFF
.,TRBV29-1,.,TRBJ1-1,TGCAGCGTTGAACAGTGGGCAGGGGAGAACACTGAAGCTTTCTTT,CSVEQWAGENTEAFF
.,TRBV5-6,.,TRBJ2-1,TGTGCCAGCAGCCTCAGGGTTCGCAATGAGCAGTTCTTC,CASSLRVRNEQFF
.,TRBV7-6,many,TRBJ2-7,TGTGCCAGCAGCCTAGGAATGACGTACGAGCAGTACTTC,CASSLGMTYEQYF
.,TRBV7-9,many,TRBJ1-1,TGTGCCAGCAGCTTTTTCACCGCGGGGACTGAAGCTTTCTTT,CASSFFTAGTEAFF
.,TRBV7-2,medium-sized,TRBJ2-5,TGTGCCAGCAGCTCAGATGGGGGTGAGACCCAGTACTTC,CASSSDGGETQYF
.,TRBV6-1,many,TRBJ2-7,TGTGCCAGCAGAACAACAGTGGGCTCCTACGAGCAGTACTTC,CASRTTVGSYEQYF
.,TRBV3-1,.,TRBJ2-2,TGTGCCAGCAACACAGGCAACGGGGAGCTGTTTTTT,CASNTGNGELFF
TRBD1,TRBV7-9,many,TRBJ2-1,TGTGCCAGCAGTCAACCCGGGACAGACAATGAGCAGTTCTTC,CASSQPGTDNEQFF
.,TRBV27,many,TRBJ1-1,TGTGCCAGCAGTTTAATAGGGGGGTACAGTTTGAACACTGAAGCTTTCTTT,CASSLIGGYSLNTEAFF
.,TRBV7-3,many,TRBJ2-6,TGTGCCAGCAGTTCCGACAGCTCTGGGGCCAACGTCCTGACTTTC,CASSSDSSGANVLTF
.,TRBV12-3/TRBV12-4,few,TRBJ1-1,TGTGCCAGCAGGACCACCGGGGGGAGCACTGAAGCTTTCTTT,CASRTTGGSTEAFF
.,TRBV6-2/TRBV6-3,many,TRBJ1-5,TGTGCCAGCAGCGCCCTGAAGGGCTATAGCAATCAGCCCCAGCATTTT,CASSALKGYSNQPQHF
TRBD2,TRBV19,.,TRBJ2-1,TGTGCCACCGGACTAGCGGGGGGGTTCAATGAGCAGTTCTTC,CATGLAGGFNEQFF
.,TRBV27,many,TRBJ1-1,TGTGCCAGCAGTTCAGCGGGGGGCACTGAAGCTTTCTTT,CASSSAGGTEAFF
TRBD2,TRBV20-1,few,TRBJ2-7,TGCAGTGCTAGAGATCTGGGACTAGCGGGGCCCTACGAGCAGTACTTC,CSARDLGLAGPYEQYF
.,TRBV12-3/TRBV12-4,.,TRBJ2-2,TGTGCCAGCAGTTCGACCGTTGGCACCGGGGAGCTGTTTTTT,CASSSTVGTGELFF
TRBD2,TRBV4-1,few,TRBJ2-5,TGCGCCAGCAGCCTCCGGACTAGCGGGAGTCAAGAGACCCAGTACTTC,CASSLRTSGSQETQYF
.,TRBV12-3/TRBV12-4,few,TRBJ2-1,TGTGCCAGCACCCCCAGTGAGTCCCCCTACAATGAGCAGTTCTTC,CASTPSESPYNEQFF
.,TRBV2,few,TRBJ2-2,TGTGCCAGCAGTCCAGTCAACACCGGGGAGCTGTTTTTT,CASSPVNTGELFF
.,TRBV7-9,.,TRBJ2-7,TGTGCCAGCAGCTTAACGATGGGGATGGAGCAGTACTTC,CASSLTMGMEQYF
.,TRBV12-3/TRBV12-4,few,TRBJ2-1,TGTGCCACAAGCTGGCGGCTCTCCTACAATGAGCAGTTCTTC,CATSWRLSYNEQFF
TRBD1,TRBV11-2,.,TRBJ2-6,TGTGCCAGCAGCCAAAGGGACAGCTCGGCCAACGTCCTGACTTTC,CASSQRDSSANVLTF
TRBD2,TRBV28,.,TRBJ2-5,TGTGCCAGCAGTTTCTTGGGACTAGCGGGGGTAGAGACCCAGTACTTC,CASSFLGLAGVETQYF
.,TRBV12-3/TRBV12-4,many,TRBJ2-2,TGTGCCAGCACCCTCCCCGGGGAGCTGTTTTTT,CASTLPGELFF
TRBD1,TRBV10-3,few,TRBJ2-2,TGTGCCACCAACCGGGGACAGGGTGCCACCGGGGAGCTGTTTTTT,CATNRGQGATGELFF
.,TRBV7-9,.,TRBJ1-5,TGTGCCAGCAGCTTCAGCGCAGCGAGCGATCAGCCCCAGCATTTT,CASSFSAASDQPQHF
.,TRBV6-4,.,TRBJ2-1,TGTGCCACGAGCCCACGAGGGGGGTACAATGAGCAGTTCTTC,CATSPRGGYNEQFF
.,TRBV19,few,TRBJ1-1,TGTGCCAGTAACCCTATAGAGGGATTTAACACTGAAGCTTTCTTT,CASNPIEGFNTEAFF
TRBD2,TRBV5-4,.,TRBJ2-5,TGTGCCAGCAGCCCCAGCCCACTAGCGGGGGCCCAAGAGACCCAGTACTTC,CASSPSPLAGAQETQYF
.,TRBV14,.,TRBJ1-1,TGTGCCAGCAGCCCGCGTTTTAGCGGGGCGAAGGAGGCTTTCTTT,CASSPRFSGAKEAFF
.,TRBV29-1,.,TRBJ2-7,TGCAGCGTTGTCCTATGGGGGGAAATCTCCTACGAGCAGTACTTC,CSVVLWGEISYEQYF
.,TRBV28,once,TRBJ2-4,TGTGCCAGCAGTCTGAACAGTGTAGCCAAAAACATTCAGTACTTC,CASSLNSVAKNIQYF
TRBD1,TRBV12-3/TRBV12-4,.,TRBJ1-1,TGTGCCAGCAGTTTAGCCCGGGACAGGGAGCACCTGATCGTGATGAACACTGAAGCTTTCTTT,CASSLARDREHLIVMNTEAFF
.,TRBV2,few,TRBJ2-1,TGTGCCAGCATGACCAACTACAATGAGCAGTTCTTC,CASMTNYNEQFF
.,TRBV15,.,TRBJ1-1,TGTGCCACCAGCAGAGATCAATCGACGGGGAACACTGAAGCTTTCTTT,CATSRDQSTGNTEAFF
.,TRBV10-3,.,TRBJ1-2,TGTGCCATCAGTGAGACGGGGGAGGCAGGGATTGGTGGCTACACCTTC,CAISETGEAGIGGYTF
.,TRBV5-5,.,TRBJ2-1,TGTGCCAGCAGCCGGGAGCCCGGACAGTTCAATGAGCAGTTCTTC,CASSREPGQFNEQFF
.,TRBV7-9,few,TRBJ1-5,TGTGCCAGCAGCTCGGAGGGGCAGGCGTATCAGCCCCAGCATTTT,CASSSEGQAYQPQHF
.,TRBV20-1,.,TRBJ1-5,TGCAGTGCTACCAAGAGAGGGGGAAGCGATCAGCCCCAGCATTTT,CSATKRGGSDQPQHF
.,TRBV2,.,TRBJ1-6,TGTGCCAGCAGTGATCTGGGCAGGGGTAATTCACCCCTCCACTTT,CASSDLGRGNSPLHF
.,TRBV12-3/TRBV12-4,.,TRBJ1-6,TGTGCCAGCAGTCCCCGGGCCACACGGAGGGGTCCACCCCTCCACTTT,CASSPRATRRGPPLHF
TRBD2,TRBV7-2,many,TRBJ2-3,TGTGCCAGCAGCTCGGGACTAGCGGGGGCCACAGATACGCAGTATTTT,CASSSGLAGATDTQYF
.,TRBV14,.,TRBJ2-7,TGTGCCAGCAGTCCCGGACCTCAACCCTACGAGCAGTACTTC,CASSPGPQPYEQYF